The rows below give T cell receptor beta chains drawn from one sample of a study of blood T cell repertoires in COVID-19. Sequencing used immunoSEQ multiplex PCR; TCRdb keeps in-frame clones, though not all of them. The data contain 200,000 to 300,000 clones, 85% to 90% of them singletons. The sequenced sample consisted of peripheral blood. The receptors stem from a woman between 55 and 75 years old with COVID-19, enrolled during active disease. Both conserved end residues are part of each CDR3. The D gene is left open where the match is weak. Some rows have no size entry. The others give once, few or many, or a class for an expanded clone.

TRBJ2-3 TRBV19 TRBD2 - TGTGCCACCCGGGGGGTCCCAGATACGCAGTATTTT CATRGVPDTQYF
TRBJ1-5 TRBV5-8 - - TGTGCCAGCAGCTCCGACGGACAAGCCCTTAGCAATCAGCCCCAGCATTTT CASSSDGQALSNQPQHF
TRBJ2-1 TRBV7-9 TRBD1 - TGTGCCAGCAGCCGACGGACAGGGGGCCTTGGCAATGAGCAGTTCTTC CASSRRTGGLGNEQFF
TRBJ1-2 TRBV27 - - TGTGCCAGCAGTTTAAACCGGGAGCCTCGGGGCTACACCTTC CASSLNREPRGYTF
TRBJ2-1 TRBV2 TRBD2 once TGTGCCAGCACAAGCGGGAGAAGTGTTAATGAGCAGTTCTTC CASTSGRSVNEQFF
TRBJ2-3 TRBV10-1 TRBD1 - TGCGCCAGCACCGAAGGACAGGGTTCGGGAGATACGCAGTATTTT CASTEGQGSGDTQYF
TRBJ1-1 TRBV20-1 TRBD1 - TGCAGGCCTTTCCGGACAGGAGTAGCTTTCTTT CRPFRTGVAFF
TRBJ2-7 TRBV5-6 - - TGTGCCAGCAGCACCCCCCGGGTTAACTCCTACGAGCAGTACTTC CASSTPRVNSYEQYF
TRBJ1-5 TRBV9 TRBD1 - TGTGCCAGCAGCGAAGGGTCAGGGGGCCTTCAGCCCCAGCATTTT CASSEGSGGLQPQHF
TRBJ1-2 TRBV3-1/TRBV3-2 - once TGTGCCAGCAGCCAAGATCTAGCAGGCCAACTTGGGGGCTACACCTTC CASSQDLAGQLGGYTF
TRBJ1-1 TRBV5-4 - - TGTGCCAGCAGCTTGAACCGGGGTTCAGCTTTCTTT CASSLNRGSAFF
TRBJ2-7 TRBV7-9 - - TGTGCCAGCAGCCAGGTCAATGTTGTCTCCTACGAGCAGTACTTC CASSQVNVVSYEQYF
TRBJ2-1 TRBV12-3/TRBV12-4 - - TGTGCCAGCAGTTTCGGGGGAATGCAGTTCTTC CASSFGGMQFF
TRBJ1-3 TRBV6-5 - - TGTGCCAGCAGTTCAACAGAGCTGTCTGGAAACACCATATATTTT CASSSTELSGNTIYF
TRBJ1-4 TRBV18 - - TGTGCCAGCTCAGAGGGCCCAACTAATGAAAAACTGTTTTTT CASSEGPTNEKLFF
TRBJ2-1 TRBV4-1 - - TGCGCCAGCAGCCAAGATAGGCGGTTTGAGCAGTTCTTC CASSQDRRFEQFF
TRBJ1-2 TRBV12-5 - - TGTGCTCCGTACTATGGCTACACCTTC CAPYYGYTF
TRBJ2-4 TRBV20-1 TRBD1 - TGCAGTGCGAGTAATCCACAGGGGGATTTAGCCAAAAACATTCAGTACTTC CSASNPQGDLAKNIQYF
TRBJ1-1 TRBV30 TRBD1 - TGTGCCTGGAGCAGGGGGCAGGCGACTGAAGCTTTCTTT CAWSRGQATEAFF
TRBJ1-1 TRBV20-1 TRBD1 - TGCAGTGCCCGGACAGGGGCTTTCTTT CSARTGAFF
TRBJ1-1 TRBV28 - - TGTGCCAGCCGTAATACAGGGCGGAACACTGAAGCTTTCTTT CASRNTGRNTEAFF
TRBJ1-1 TRBV7-3 - - TGTGCCAGCCTTCGGAGGGAAGGTACTGAAGCTTTCTTT CASLRREGTEAFF
TRBJ2-1 TRBV10-3 - - TGTGCCATCAGTGGTGCCTATACCTACAATGAGCAGTTCTTC CAISGAYTYNEQFF
TRBJ2-1 TRBV5-4 - - TGTGCCAGCAGCTCACAAGGGGCGGAAGCCTACAATGAGCAGTTCTTC CASSSQGAEAYNEQFF
TRBJ1-1 TRBV20-1 TRBD1 few TGCAGTGCGCCCAGGGCAGGGGGGGCTTTCTTT CSAPRAGGAFF
TRBJ2-7 TRBV18 TRBD2 - TGTGCCAGCTCACCATTGGCTAGCGGGAGTTCCGACGAGCAGTACTTC CASSPLASGSSDEQYF